Listed below are T cell receptor beta chains from one sample, sequenced in a study of blood T cell repertoires in COVID-19. Generated by immunoSEQ multiplex PCR, the TCRdb table keeps only in-frame clones and is missing some. Of about 670,000 clones listed, just under 90% are singletons. Sample: peripheral blood. Every receptor here comes from a woman aged 18-29 years with acute or convalescent COVID-19. Each CDR3 is given without its conserved first and last residue. The order of the fields is J gene, V gene, D gene, CDR3 protein. D genes are given only for firm matches.

J gene: TRBJ1-2
V gene: TRBV2
D gene: TRBD1
CDR3 protein: ASSGLRGPGGYT

J gene: TRBJ1-4
V gene: TRBV27
D gene: -
CDR3 protein: ASSLLGQWGTTNEKLF

J gene: TRBJ2-3
V gene: TRBV5-4
D gene: TRBD1
CDR3 protein: ASSPGPGQVGWTQY

J gene: TRBJ1-5
V gene: TRBV9
D gene: -
CDR3 protein: ASSEKGGVDQPQH

J gene: TRBJ2-3
V gene: TRBV24-1
D gene: TRBD2
CDR3 protein: ATSEEAGEADTQY

J gene: TRBJ1-4
V gene: TRBV2
D gene: TRBD1
CDR3 protein: ASSDRQGAREKLF

J gene: TRBJ1-4
V gene: TRBV23-1
D gene: -
CDR3 protein: ASSPFGLQTSPATNEKLF

J gene: TRBJ2-3
V gene: TRBV4-1
D gene: TRBD2
CDR3 protein: ASSLRGAGDTQY

J gene: TRBJ2-3
V gene: TRBV5-5
D gene: TRBD2
CDR3 protein: ASSLRGDGSTDTQY

J gene: TRBJ2-2
V gene: TRBV28
D gene: TRBD1
CDR3 protein: ASSTRTGGTGELF

J gene: TRBJ1-1
V gene: TRBV2
D gene: TRBD1
CDR3 protein: ASSEAMQTGEAF

J gene: TRBJ1-1
V gene: TRBV9
D gene: -
CDR3 protein: ASSGELNGRETEAF

J gene: TRBJ1-2
V gene: TRBV19
D gene: TRBD1
CDR3 protein: ATRDRGLYGYT

J gene: TRBJ1-2
V gene: TRBV10-3
D gene: -
CDR3 protein: AIFNSRWGYT

J gene: TRBJ2-2
V gene: TRBV4-1
D gene: -
CDR3 protein: ASSQALNTGELF

J gene: TRBJ2-7
V gene: TRBV24-1
D gene: -
CDR3 protein: ATSDPRSYGNEQY

J gene: TRBJ1-5
V gene: TRBV30
D gene: TRBD1
CDR3 protein: AWSGDREPNQPQH

J gene: TRBJ2-6
V gene: TRBV12-2
D gene: -
CDR3 protein: ASRLGNFLGEWSGANVLT

J gene: TRBJ1-2
V gene: TRBV10-3
D gene: TRBD1
CDR3 protein: AIRGQRKDYT

J gene: TRBJ2-1
V gene: TRBV3-1/TRBV3-2
D gene: TRBD2
CDR3 protein: ASSLTSGGHNEQF

J gene: TRBJ1-5
V gene: TRBV27
D gene: -
CDR3 protein: ASSLVGGRGVQPQH

J gene: TRBJ1-6
V gene: TRBV2
D gene: -
CDR3 protein: ARARGYNSPLH

J gene: TRBJ1-2
V gene: TRBV19
D gene: -
CDR3 protein: AIRGGHYGYT

J gene: TRBJ2-6
V gene: TRBV5-3
D gene: -
CDR3 protein: ARSPRGGPPGANVLT

J gene: TRBJ2-5
V gene: TRBV3-1/TRBV3-2
D gene: TRBD2
CDR3 protein: ASRGLAGGRETQY

J gene: TRBJ2-1
V gene: TRBV3-1/TRBV3-2
D gene: -
CDR3 protein: ASSQETRTSQF

J gene: TRBJ1-2
V gene: TRBV27
D gene: TRBD1
CDR3 protein: ASSFHDRADGYT

J gene: TRBJ1-2
V gene: TRBV27
D gene: -
CDR3 protein: ASSLYSGGGYGYT

J gene: TRBJ2-6
V gene: TRBV6-1
D gene: -
CDR3 protein: ASSEMRDSPGAGANVLT

J gene: TRBJ2-1
V gene: TRBV10-3
D gene: -
CDR3 protein: AISEQGRYNEQF

J gene: TRBJ2-6
V gene: TRBV11-2
D gene: -
CDR3 protein: ASSLGLSALAGANVLT

J gene: TRBJ2-7
V gene: TRBV13
D gene: TRBD1
CDR3 protein: ASSQLRDRLAYEQY

J gene: TRBJ2-7
V gene: TRBV6-6
D gene: -
CDR3 protein: ASTLYREYEQY

J gene: TRBJ1-3
V gene: TRBV9
D gene: TRBD1
CDR3 protein: ASSVTDVTGANTIY

J gene: TRBJ2-2
V gene: TRBV2
D gene: TRBD1
CDR3 protein: ASSQIPGQGFPGELF

J gene: TRBJ2-2
V gene: TRBV6-5
D gene: TRBD1
CDR3 protein: ASRGQGGGAGELF

J gene: TRBJ2-1
V gene: TRBV4-1
D gene: TRBD2
CDR3 protein: ASSQVYLSAGGLGNEQF

J gene: TRBJ2-7
V gene: TRBV3-1/TRBV3-2
D gene: -
CDR3 protein: ASSQEAHYEQY

J gene: TRBJ2-7
V gene: TRBV7-3
D gene: TRBD2
CDR3 protein: ASPLIRAGTNEQY

J gene: TRBJ1-1
V gene: TRBV29-1
D gene: -
CDR3 protein: SVVPEISGTEAF

J gene: TRBJ1-3
V gene: TRBV14
D gene: -
CDR3 protein: ASRDTGLGNTIY

J gene: TRBJ1-2
V gene: TRBV21-1
D gene: -
CDR3 protein: ASSNRARYGYT

J gene: TRBJ2-1
V gene: TRBV4-2
D gene: -
CDR3 protein: ASSQGSNEQF

J gene: TRBJ2-2
V gene: TRBV7-9
D gene: -
CDR3 protein: ASSSEAGEAGELF

J gene: TRBJ1-2
V gene: TRBV7-2
D gene: -
CDR3 protein: ASSLRETANGYT

J gene: TRBJ1-3
V gene: TRBV9
D gene: -
CDR3 protein: ASSVGGYSGNTIY

J gene: TRBJ2-3
V gene: TRBV29-1
D gene: -
CDR3 protein: SVELSTDTQY

J gene: TRBJ1-2
V gene: TRBV29-1
D gene: -
CDR3 protein: SVVVGRTYGYT

J gene: TRBJ2-7
V gene: TRBV6-5
D gene: -
CDR3 protein: ASSPPGLQGQY

J gene: TRBJ1-6
V gene: TRBV10-2
D gene: -
CDR3 protein: ASMVGDSGLNSPLH

J gene: TRBJ2-2
V gene: TRBV6-2/TRBV6-3
D gene: -
CDR3 protein: ASSPHRTYTGELF

J gene: TRBJ1-6
V gene: TRBV30
D gene: TRBD1
CDR3 protein: AWSGTGSSYNSPLH

J gene: TRBJ1-5
V gene: TRBV12-3/TRBV12-4
D gene: TRBD1
CDR3 protein: ASIGTGGQPQH

J gene: TRBJ1-6
V gene: TRBV2
D gene: TRBD1
CDR3 protein: ASTLGQYNSPLH